The entry that follows covers one T cell receptor beta chain sequence. The data were obtained in a study of cytomegalovirus exposure and HLA in healthy donors. The table came from immunoSEQ multiplex PCR; TCRdb's copy has only in-frame clones and leaves some out. This repertoire shows 300,000 to 350,000 clones, around 90% found once; its top ten account for around 0.88%. The sequencing sample was made of PBMCs. This clonotype originated in a man younger than 45 in good health and CMV-seronegative.

The CDR3 coding sequence is TGTGCCAGCAGTGTCGGGACACCTTACGAGCAGTACTTC. Amino acid sequence: CASSVGTPYEQYF. This chain connects TRBV27 to TRBJ2-7; D perhaps matches TRBD1 (6 bases). The V gene lost 5 bases and the J gene lost 4 bases, with 12 bases spanning the gap. Germline-derived CDR1 and CDR2 are MNHEY and SMNVEV (reference sequence). The CDR3 is made up of 13 amino acids.